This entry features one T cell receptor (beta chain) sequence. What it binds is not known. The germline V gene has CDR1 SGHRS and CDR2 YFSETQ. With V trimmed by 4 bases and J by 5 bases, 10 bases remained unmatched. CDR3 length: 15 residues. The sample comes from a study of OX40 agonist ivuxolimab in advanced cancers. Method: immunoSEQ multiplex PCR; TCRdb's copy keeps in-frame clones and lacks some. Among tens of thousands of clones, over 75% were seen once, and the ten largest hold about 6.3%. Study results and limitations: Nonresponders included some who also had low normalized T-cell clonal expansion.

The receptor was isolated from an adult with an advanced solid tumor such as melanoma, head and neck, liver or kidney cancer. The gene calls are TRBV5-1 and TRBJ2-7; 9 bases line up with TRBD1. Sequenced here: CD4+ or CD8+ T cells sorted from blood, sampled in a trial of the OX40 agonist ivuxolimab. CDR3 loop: CASSLGDRVLHEQYF. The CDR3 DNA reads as TGCGCCAGCAGCCTGGGGGACAGGGTGCTTCACGAGCAGTACTTC.